The 14 T cell receptor beta chains below come from one sample, sequenced in a study of shared clonotypes between healthy human individuals. TCRdb's copy holds only in-frame clones and misses some; the assay was immunoSEQ multiplex PCR. This sample has about 2 million clones, with 85% to 95% found just once. The sequencing input was naive CD4+ T cells sorted from blood. Sample subset: CD45RA+ positively selected. Receptor source: a man between 18 and 29 years old in good health.

The chain has TRBV5-1 and TRBJ1-1, with 7 bases matching TRBD1. The CDR3 sequence is 15 residues long. Germline lookup yields CDR1 SGHRS and CDR2 YFSETQ. Trimming cost V 4 bases and J 5 bases; bases outside gene matches: 11. CDR3 region: CASSPPGGGRTEAFF. The DNA of the CDR3 is TGCGCCAGCAGCCCCCCCGGAGGGGGCAGGACTGAAGCTTTCTTT.

V and J are TRBV6-5 and TRBJ1-2; no firm D call. Trimming took off 0 bases at V and 4 bases at J, with 9 bases between the two ends. This CDR3 has 14 residues. Germline CDR1 MNHEY, CDR2 SVGAGI. The CDR3 coding sequence is TGTGCCAGCAGTTACTCGAAGGTCGGCTATGGCTACACCTTC. As protein: CASSYSKVGYGYTF.

V gene TRBV4-2 combines with J gene TRBJ1-3; D is unclear. The germline V gene encodes CDR1 LGHNA and CDR2 YNFKEQ. Trimming left V 1 base short and J 3 bases short, with 10 bases between. The CDR3 extends over 15 amino acids. In DNA form, the CDR3 reads TGTGCCAGCAGCCAAGTAGAAGGGTTTGGAAACACCATATATTTT. It codes for CASSQVEGFGNTIYF.

The rearrangement uses TRBV27 and TRBJ1-6; 12 positions match TRBD1. With 6 bases clipped from V and 9 bases from J, the junction kept 3 bases outside the gene matches. Germline V gene sequence: CDR1 MNHEY, CDR2 SMNVEV (reference sequence). The CDR3 loop spans 14 amino acids. The CDR3 DNA follows: TGTGCCAGCAGCCGGGACAGGGGGCGTTCACCCCTCCACTTT. Encoded protein: CASSRDRGRSPLHF.

Only one count was recorded for this clone. The same CDR3 also results from other DNA sequences found in this sample. The chain combines TRBV5-1 with TRBJ2-1, with 7 nucleotides matching TRBD2. V shed 0 bases, J shed 6 bases, and the junction held 6 bases outside the gene matches. The CDR3 is 15 amino acids. The germline V gene encodes CDR1 SGHRS and CDR2 YFSETQ. CDR3 sequence: CASSLAAGVGNEQFF. CDR3 sequence (DNA): TGCGCCAGCAGCTTGGCCGCGGGAGTGGGCAATGAGCAGTTCTTC.

The J gene is TRBJ2-7, the V gene TRBV6-5; D perhaps matches TRBD1 (5 bases). Trimming took off 9 bases at V and 1 base at J, with 13 bases between the two ends. The germline CDR1 and CDR2 sequences are MNHEY and SVGAGI. The CDR3 runs 13 residues. The CDR3 here is CASSGSGSYEQYF. CDR3 sequence (DNA): TGTGCCAGTTCAGGTTCAGGGTCCTACGAGCAGTACTTC.

The chain employs TRBV10-3 and TRBJ2-2; tentatively, D is TRBD1 or TRBD2 (5 bases each). The germline gives CDR1 ENHRY, CDR2 SYGVKD. The CDR3 spans 14 residues. V lost 7 bases, J lost 3 bases, and 12 bases lay in between. CDR3 in DNA: TGTGCCATCAACGGGCAGGGACACACCGGGGAGCTGTTTTTT. Translating it yields CAINGQGHTGELFF.

The chain carries TRBV5-1 and TRBJ2-7; TRBD2 might be the D (5 bases). The V end was cut by 0 bases, the J end by 2 bases, with 12 bases between. The CDR3 extends over 15 amino acids. Germline CDR1 and CDR2: SGHRS and YFSETQ. CDR3 loop: CASSLAEGRTYEQYF. DNA of the CDR3: TGCGCCAGCAGCTTGGCCGAGGGAAGGACCTACGAGCAGTACTTC.

J is TRBJ2-7 and V is TRBV7-9, with 10 positions matching TRBD1. The V and J ends lost 0 bases and 2 bases, in that order; junction bases with no gene match: 4. This CDR3 is built from 16 residues. CDR1 is SEHNR and CDR2 is FQNEAQ in the germline V gene (reference sequence). The CDR3 bases are TGTGCCAGCAGCTTAGCATTGGGGACAGGGGCCTACGAGCAGTACTTC. Residues: CASSLALGTGAYEQYF. Based on the CDR3 plus reference TRBV7-9 and TRBJ2-7, the full variable domain is DTGVSQNPRHKITKRGQNVTFRCDPISEHNRLYWYRQTLGQGPEFLTYFQNEAQLEKSRLLSDRFSAERPKGSFSTLEIQRTEQGDSAMYLCASSLALGTGAYEQYFGPGTRLTVT.

This rearrangement joins TRBV5-1 to TRBJ1-2; D is perhaps TRBD1 (5 bases). CDR1 is SGHRS, CDR2 YFSETQ, per germline. This CDR3 region has 15 residues. Trimming cost V 4 bases and J 5 bases, with 18 bases left between them. CDR3 region: CASSLTGLETYGYTF. CDR3 nucleotides: TGCGCCAGCAGCCTGACGGGACTGGAGACGTATGGCTACACCTTC. Combining the CDR3 with reference TRBV5-1 and TRBJ1-2 gives the whole variable domain KAGVTQTPRYLIKTRGQQVTLSCSPISGHRSVSWYQQTPGQGLQFLFEYFSETQRNKGNFPGRFSGRQFSNSRSEMNVSTLELGDSALYLCASSLTGLETYGYTFGSGTRLTVV.

V gene TRBV5-4 combines with J gene TRBJ2-2; 8 nucleotides align to TRBD1. CDR1 SGHNT and CDR2 YYREEE come from the germline V gene (reference sequence). The CDR3 is 16 amino acids. Germline trimming cut 4 bases from V and 3 bases from J; bases unmatched to any gene: 8. Here the CDR3 DNA reads TGTGCCAGCAGCGACGGACAGGGAAAACACACCGGGGAGCTGTTTTTT. Its translation is CASSDGQGKHTGELFF.

Here the CDR3 DNA reads TGTGCCAGTAGTGCCGGATCCGGGGGATTAAGTCAGCCCCAGCATTTT. Its protein is CASSAGSGGLSQPQHF. The chain is built from TRBV19 and TRBJ1-5; possible D gene TRBD1, 5 bases. Germline CDR1 LNHDA, CDR2 SQIVND (reference sequence). The CDR3 has 16 amino acids. The V gene lost 5 bases and the J gene lost 6 bases, with 20 bases spanning the gap.

The count of this clone is one. V is TRBV6-6 and J is TRBJ2-5, with 7 bases identical to TRBD1. CDR3 length: 14 residues. V lost 1 base and J lost 1; bases outside the gene matches: 0. CDR1 and CDR2 (germline): MNHNY, SVGAGI (reference sequence). The CDR3 here is CASSYWTGQETQYF. The CDR3 region has the DNA TGTGCCAGCAGTTACTGGACAGGCCAAGAGACCCAGTACTTC.

The J gene is TRBJ2-2, the V gene TRBV5-1; 10 bases line up with TRBD2. The V segment lost 4 bases and the J segment 7 bases; nucleotides outside the gene matches: 7. The CDR3 runs to 15 residues. Germline CDR1 is SGHRS and CDR2 is YFSETQ. CDR3 in DNA: TGCGCCAGCAGCGTCAGCGGGAGGGCAAGCGGGGAGCTGTTTTTT. Its protein product is CASSVSGRASGELFF.